Listed below are T cell receptor beta chains from one sample, sequenced in a study of T-cell memory formation after mild COVID-19. TCRdb independently ran MiXCR on the 5' RACE reads; one entry per CDR3 protein. The sample lists nearly 110,000 distinct CDR3 sequences, more than 15% occurring once. The sample was PBMCs or a T cell subset sorted from them (not recorded which). Receptor source: an adult woman who had mild COVID-19 (a few samples of this study predate the infection). Cell type and time point are not known. Both conserved end residues are part of each CDR3. The D gene is left open where the match is weak. Clone size is shown for a subset of rows, as once, few, many or a class of expanded clone.

v_call: TRBV7-9
d_call: TRBD1
clone_size: once
j_call: TRBJ1-1
cdr3_nt: TGTGCCAGCAGCTTAGTCCAGGGGGAGTGGGCTGAAGCTTTCTTT
cdr3_aa: CASSLVQGEWAEAFF

v_call: TRBV4-3
d_call: NA
clone_size: NA
j_call: TRBJ2-3
cdr3_nt: TGCGCCAGCAGCCAAGATGTGGCTAGCGACAACACAGATACGCAGTATTTT
cdr3_aa: CASSQDVASDNTDTQYF

v_call: TRBV11-2
d_call: NA
clone_size: few
j_call: TRBJ2-1
cdr3_nt: TGTGCCAGCAGCATAGAGGGACTTAGCAACAATGAGCAGTTCTTC
cdr3_aa: CASSIEGLSNNEQFF

v_call: TRBV7-9
d_call: NA
clone_size: NA
j_call: TRBJ2-7
cdr3_nt: TGTGCCAGCAGCCTGCAGAACATGAGAAGGTACTTC
cdr3_aa: CASSLQNMRRYF

v_call: TRBV6-5
d_call: NA
clone_size: NA
j_call: TRBJ1-6
cdr3_nt: TGTGCCAGCAGTACGCCCGCGGCCGGAGAATCACCCCTCCACTTT
cdr3_aa: CASSTPAAGESPLHF

v_call: TRBV9
d_call: NA
clone_size: once
j_call: TRBJ1-4
cdr3_nt: TGTGCCAGCAGCGTAGCCGACGACCGGGCGGCTAATGAAAAACTGTTTTTT
cdr3_aa: CASSVADDRAANEKLFF

v_call: TRBV5-4
d_call: NA
clone_size: NA
j_call: TRBJ1-5
cdr3_nt: TGTGCCAGCAGCTTAACTGGGAGCAATCAGCCCCAGCATTTT
cdr3_aa: CASSLTGSNQPQHF

v_call: TRBV2
d_call: TRBD2
clone_size: NA
j_call: TRBJ2-7
cdr3_nt: TGTGCCAGCAGTGATCGACTAGCGGACTACGAGCAGTACTTC
cdr3_aa: CASSDRLADYEQYF

v_call: TRBV12-3/TRBV12-4
d_call: NA
clone_size: NA
j_call: TRBJ1-1
cdr3_nt: TGTGCCAGCAGTTCCTCGACGGTGAACACTGAAGCTTTCTTT
cdr3_aa: CASSSSTVNTEAFF

v_call: TRBV29-1
d_call: NA
clone_size: NA
j_call: TRBJ2-3
cdr3_nt: TGCAGCGTTGTCCTCGTAGCACTTTCAGGAGATACGCAGTATTTT
cdr3_aa: CSVVLVALSGDTQYF

v_call: TRBV12-3/TRBV12-4
d_call: NA
clone_size: NA
j_call: TRBJ2-7
cdr3_nt: TGTGCCAGCAGTTTAGATGGGACACCAACCTACGAGCAGTACTTC
cdr3_aa: CASSLDGTPTYEQYF

v_call: TRBV20-1
d_call: NA
clone_size: NA
j_call: TRBJ2-7
cdr3_nt: TGCAGTGCCGCGAGAGCGGGCTGGGACTCCTACGAGCAGTACTTC
cdr3_aa: CSAARAGWDSYEQYF

v_call: TRBV7-8
d_call: NA
clone_size: NA
j_call: TRBJ2-1
cdr3_nt: TGTGCCAGCAGCCGGGATTACAATGAGCAGTTCTTC
cdr3_aa: CASSRDYNEQFF

v_call: TRBV12-3/TRBV12-4
d_call: TRBD2
clone_size: few
j_call: TRBJ2-2
cdr3_nt: TGTGCCAGCAGTTTAATGGCGGGGGGTGGCACCGGGGAGCTGTTTTTT
cdr3_aa: CASSLMAGGGTGELFF

v_call: TRBV9
d_call: TRBD2
clone_size: few
j_call: TRBJ2-2
cdr3_nt: TGTGCCAGCAGCACACTAGCGGAGAACACCGGGGAGCTGTTTTTT
cdr3_aa: CASSTLAENTGELFF

v_call: TRBV25-1
d_call: NA
clone_size: NA
j_call: TRBJ2-7
cdr3_nt: TGTGCCAGCTCGGAAACCGGCACCTACGAGCAGTACTTC
cdr3_aa: CASSETGTYEQYF

v_call: TRBV4-2
d_call: NA
clone_size: few
j_call: TRBJ2-3
cdr3_nt: TGTGCCAGCAGCCAAGTTTTAGCGTTGACAGATACGCAGTATTTT
cdr3_aa: CASSQVLALTDTQYF

v_call: TRBV20-1
d_call: NA
clone_size: few
j_call: TRBJ1-2
cdr3_nt: TGCAGTGCTTTCAGGGTGGAGGGCTATGGCTACACCTTC
cdr3_aa: CSAFRVEGYGYTF

v_call: TRBV24-1
d_call: TRBD2
clone_size: few
j_call: TRBJ2-1
cdr3_nt: TGTGCCACCAGTGATTTTCGGACTAGCGGGAGCTCCTACAATGAGCAGTTCTTC
cdr3_aa: CATSDFRTSGSSYNEQFF

v_call: TRBV7-2
d_call: NA
clone_size: NA
j_call: TRBJ2-1
cdr3_nt: TGTGCCGAGACGGGGGACAGCCTATACAATGAGCAGTTCTTC
cdr3_aa: CAETGDSLYNEQFF

v_call: TRBV4-3
d_call: NA
clone_size: NA
j_call: TRBJ1-2
cdr3_nt: TGCGCCAGCAGCCAAGCCCGGGGTGGCTATGGCTACACCTTC
cdr3_aa: CASSQARGGYGYTF

v_call: TRBV5-5
d_call: NA
clone_size: few
j_call: TRBJ1-5
cdr3_nt: TGTGCCAGCAGCTTGAACAAAAGGAGGACAGCGAGCAATCAGCCCCAGCATTTT
cdr3_aa: CASSLNKRRTASNQPQHF

v_call: TRBV6-6
d_call: NA
clone_size: NA
j_call: TRBJ1-1
cdr3_nt: TGTGCCAGCAGTTACTCGATGGGTGAAGCTTTCTTT
cdr3_aa: CASSYSMGEAFF

v_call: TRBV9
d_call: NA
clone_size: NA
j_call: TRBJ2-1
cdr3_nt: TGTGCCAGCAGCGTAGACACGGGAACCTACATGTCGGATGAGCAGTTCTTC
cdr3_aa: CASSVDTGTYMSDEQFF

v_call: TRBV4-1
d_call: TRBD2
clone_size: NA
j_call: TRBJ2-5
cdr3_nt: TGCGCCAGCAGCCGCACACTAGCGGGGGGATTATCGGAGACCCAGTACTTC
cdr3_aa: CASSRTLAGGLSETQYF

v_call: TRBV9
d_call: TRBD2
clone_size: once
j_call: TRBJ2-1
cdr3_nt: TGTGCCAGCAGCGTAGACCTAGCGGGGCCAGGTAATGAGCAGTTCTTC
cdr3_aa: CASSVDLAGPGNEQFF

v_call: TRBV6-5
d_call: NA
clone_size: few
j_call: TRBJ2-5
cdr3_nt: TGTGCCAGCAGTTACTCGGATAGCACGGAGACCCAGTACTTC
cdr3_aa: CASSYSDSTETQYF

v_call: TRBV12-3/TRBV12-4
d_call: NA
clone_size: NA
j_call: TRBJ2-7
cdr3_nt: TGTGCCAGCAGTTTGTCTAACGAGCAGTACTTC
cdr3_aa: CASSLSNEQYF

v_call: TRBV2
d_call: TRBD1
clone_size: NA
j_call: TRBJ1-2
cdr3_nt: TGTGCCAGCAGTTCCACGCGGACAGGCGGAGGTCGGGGCTACACCTTC
cdr3_aa: CASSSTRTGGGRGYTF

v_call: TRBV4-2
d_call: NA
clone_size: few
j_call: TRBJ2-1
cdr3_nt: TGTGCCAGCAGCCTAGACACTCCGGATGAGCAGTTCTTC
cdr3_aa: CASSLDTPDEQFF

v_call: TRBV9
d_call: NA
clone_size: few
j_call: TRBJ1-5
cdr3_nt: TGTGCCAGCAGCGTAGAGGGAAGAAGCAATCAGCCCCAGCATTTT
cdr3_aa: CASSVEGRSNQPQHF

v_call: TRBV5-1
d_call: TRBD2
clone_size: NA
j_call: TRBJ2-5
cdr3_nt: TGCGCCAGCAGCTTGGCGGTGACTAGCAAAGAGACCCAGTACTTC
cdr3_aa: CASSLAVTSKETQYF

v_call: TRBV6-5
d_call: NA
clone_size: few
j_call: TRBJ2-2
cdr3_nt: TGTGCCAGCAGCGGACAGACAGCTCCCGGGGAGCTGTTTTTT
cdr3_aa: CASSGQTAPGELFF

v_call: TRBV4-2
d_call: NA
clone_size: NA
j_call: TRBJ1-2
cdr3_nt: TGTGCCAGCAGCCCCCCATTGGAGGGTGGCGTTCTTGGCTACACCTTC
cdr3_aa: CASSPPLEGGVLGYTF

v_call: TRBV5-6
d_call: TRBD2
clone_size: few
j_call: TRBJ2-7
cdr3_nt: TGTGCCAGCAGCTCACTAGCGTACTCCTACGAGCAGTACTTC
cdr3_aa: CASSSLAYSYEQYF

v_call: TRBV7-9
d_call: TRBD2
clone_size: NA
j_call: TRBJ2-1
cdr3_nt: TGTGCCAGCAGCTCCTCAACTAGCGGGAGCTCCTACAATGAGCAGTTCTTC
cdr3_aa: CASSSSTSGSSYNEQFF

v_call: TRBV12-3/TRBV12-4
d_call: TRBD1
clone_size: few
j_call: TRBJ2-7
cdr3_nt: TGTGCCAGCAGTCCGGGACAGTCCCCCTACGAGCAGTACTTC
cdr3_aa: CASSPGQSPYEQYF

v_call: TRBV7-9
d_call: TRBD2
clone_size: many
j_call: TRBJ2-1
cdr3_nt: TGTGCCAGCAGCCCTGGACTAGCGGGCCAAGCCTACAATGAGCAGTTCTTC
cdr3_aa: CASSPGLAGQAYNEQFF

v_call: TRBV19
d_call: TRBD1
clone_size: NA
j_call: TRBJ1-1
cdr3_nt: TGTGCCAGTAGTCCAGGGGGAGGCCCTGAAGCTTTCTTT
cdr3_aa: CASSPGGGPEAFF

v_call: TRBV13
d_call: NA
clone_size: NA
j_call: TRBJ2-1
cdr3_nt: TGTGCCAGCAGCTTAGGAGCTAGGGTGACGGTGCAGTTCTTC
cdr3_aa: CASSLGARVTVQFF

v_call: TRBV7-6
d_call: NA
clone_size: few
j_call: TRBJ2-1
cdr3_nt: TGTGCCAGCAGCCCCGAAGGGGGGGCCAATGAGCAGTTCTTC
cdr3_aa: CASSPEGGANEQFF

v_call: TRBV6-2/TRBV6-3
d_call: TRBD2
clone_size: few
j_call: TRBJ2-5
cdr3_nt: TGTGCCAGCAGTCTGGGACTAGGAGAGACCCAGTACTTC
cdr3_aa: CASSLGLGETQYF

v_call: TRBV9
d_call: NA
clone_size: few
j_call: TRBJ1-2
cdr3_nt: TGTGCCAGCAGCGTAGGTGTCAGCAATAATGGCTACACCTTC
cdr3_aa: CASSVGVSNNGYTF

v_call: TRBV20-1
d_call: TRBD1
clone_size: many
j_call: TRBJ2-7
cdr3_nt: TGCAGTGCTAGAGTCTGGGCAGGGGGCTTTTACGAGCAGTACTTC
cdr3_aa: CSARVWAGGFYEQYF

v_call: TRBV4-1
d_call: TRBD1
clone_size: NA
j_call: TRBJ2-7
cdr3_nt: TGCGCCAGCAGCCACGTCGCGGGACAGGGAGTCTACGAGCAGTACTTC
cdr3_aa: CASSHVAGQGVYEQYF

v_call: TRBV30
d_call: NA
clone_size: NA
j_call: TRBJ1-1
cdr3_nt: TGTGCCTGGAGGGCGGGGCTCAGCACTGAAGCTTTCTTT
cdr3_aa: CAWRAGLSTEAFF

v_call: TRBV19
d_call: NA
clone_size: NA
j_call: TRBJ2-1
cdr3_nt: TGTGCCAGTAGTATGAATGGGCACAATGAGCAGTTCTTC
cdr3_aa: CASSMNGHNEQFF

v_call: TRBV9
d_call: NA
clone_size: NA
j_call: TRBJ2-1
cdr3_nt: TGTGCCAGCAGCGTCGATATAGGGAGTGAGCAGTTCTTC
cdr3_aa: CASSVDIGSEQFF

v_call: TRBV4-1
d_call: NA
clone_size: few
j_call: TRBJ2-7
cdr3_nt: TGCGCCAGCAGCCAAGATTGGGCGTACGAGCAGTACTTC
cdr3_aa: CASSQDWAYEQYF

v_call: TRBV27
d_call: NA
clone_size: once
j_call: TRBJ1-5
cdr3_nt: TGTGCCAGCAGTTTAAGGGGGGCTGCTTATCAGCCCCAGCATTTT
cdr3_aa: CASSLRGAAYQPQHF

v_call: TRBV10-1
d_call: TRBD2
clone_size: few
j_call: TRBJ2-7
cdr3_nt: TGCGCCAGCAGTGTTACGGGAGGGGCCTGCTACGAGCAGTACTTC
cdr3_aa: CASSVTGGACYEQYF

v_call: TRBV29-1
d_call: TRBD2
clone_size: few
j_call: TRBJ2-5
cdr3_nt: TGCAGCGTTGAGGATACTAGCGGGAGGGCCGAAGAGACCCAGTACTTC
cdr3_aa: CSVEDTSGRAEETQYF

v_call: TRBV4-3
d_call: TRBD2
clone_size: few
j_call: TRBJ2-1
cdr3_nt: TGCGCCAGCAGCCCAGCAGGTAGCGGGAGAGCAGCAAATGAGCAGTTCTTC
cdr3_aa: CASSPAGSGRAANEQFF

v_call: TRBV7-3
d_call: TRBD1
clone_size: NA
j_call: TRBJ2-5
cdr3_nt: TGTGCCAGCAGCTTAAATTCGTGGGACAGAGGGACCCAGTACTTC
cdr3_aa: CASSLNSWDRGTQYF

v_call: TRBV20-1
d_call: NA
clone_size: few
j_call: TRBJ2-1
cdr3_nt: TGCAGTGCTAGAGGACTTTACAATGAGCAGTTCTTC
cdr3_aa: CSARGLYNEQFF

v_call: TRBV2
d_call: NA
clone_size: few
j_call: TRBJ2-1
cdr3_nt: TGTGCCAGCAGTGGGAACAGGGAACGCGATGAGCAGTTCTTC
cdr3_aa: CASSGNRERDEQFF